This T cell receptor (beta chain) appears in the sequencing data of a study of T-cell memory formation after mild COVID-19. Study conclusions and caveats: There were some responding clones in pre-infection memory, which suggested that cross-reactive memory had joined. While clones contracting from day 15 to 85 were balanced between CD4 and CD8, later expanders leaned CD4+.

The sample holds a few counts of this clonotype. Its antigen is currently unknown. Libraries for TCRalpha and TCRbeta carried sample barcodes and unique molecular identifiers via 5'RACE. TCRdb recomputed calls from the 5' RACE reads with MiXCR, one row per CDR3 protein. In the table there are about 560,000 distinct CDR3 sequences, roughly 17% of which are singletons. This receptor was taken from an adult woman who had mild COVID-19 (a few samples of this study predate the infection). Cell type and time point are not known. Sequences were obtained from PBMCs or a T cell subset sorted from them (not recorded which).

For the CDR3, the DNA is TGTGCCAGCTCACCCCAACCGAACACTGAAGCTTTCTTT. It yields the protein CASSPQPNTEAFF. The rearrangement links TRBV18 to TRBJ1-1; D call uncertain. V lost 3 bases and J 1 base, leaving 6 bases between the germline ends. The CDR3 is 13 residues long. CDR1 is KGHSH and CDR2 is LQKENI in the germline V gene.